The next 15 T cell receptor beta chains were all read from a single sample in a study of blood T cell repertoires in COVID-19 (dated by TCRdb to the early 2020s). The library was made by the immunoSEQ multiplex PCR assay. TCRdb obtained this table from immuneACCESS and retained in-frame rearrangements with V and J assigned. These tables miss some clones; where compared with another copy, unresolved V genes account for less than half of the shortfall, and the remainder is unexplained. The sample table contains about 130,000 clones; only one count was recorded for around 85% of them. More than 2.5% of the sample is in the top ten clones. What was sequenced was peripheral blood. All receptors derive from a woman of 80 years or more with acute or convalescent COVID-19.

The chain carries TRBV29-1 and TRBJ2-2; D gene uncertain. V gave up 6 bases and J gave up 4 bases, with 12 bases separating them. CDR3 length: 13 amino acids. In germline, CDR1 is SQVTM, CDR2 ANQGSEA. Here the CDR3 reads CSVLKAVTGELFF. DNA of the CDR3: TGCAGCGTCCTAAAGGCGGTCACCGGGGAGCTGTTTTTT.

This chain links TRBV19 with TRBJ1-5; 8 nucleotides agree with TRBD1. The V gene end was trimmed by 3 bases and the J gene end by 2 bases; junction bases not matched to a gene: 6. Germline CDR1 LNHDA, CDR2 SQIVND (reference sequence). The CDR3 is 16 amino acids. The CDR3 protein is CASSIGQGRGNQPQHF. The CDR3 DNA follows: TGTGCCAGTAGTATCGGACAGGGCAGAGGCAATCAGCCCCAGCATTTT.

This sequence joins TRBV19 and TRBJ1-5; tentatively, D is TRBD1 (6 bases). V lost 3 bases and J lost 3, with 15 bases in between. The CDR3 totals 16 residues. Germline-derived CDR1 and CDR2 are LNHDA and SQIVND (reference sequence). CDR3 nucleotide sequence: TGTGCCAGTAGTATTCGAGCAGGGGTGAACAATCAGCCCCAGCATTTT. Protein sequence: CASSIRAGVNNQPQHF.

CDR3 amino acids: CASSRGAGAYEQYF. CDR3 DNA sequence: TGTGCCAGTAGTAGAGGGGCAGGGGCGTACGAGCAGTACTTC. The chain joins TRBV19 to TRBJ2-7; weak D call: TRBD1 (6 bases). Deletions cut 4 bases from V and 4 bases from J, with 14 bases between. This CDR3 region has 14 residues. Germline CDR1 is LNHDA and CDR2 is SQIVND (reference sequence).

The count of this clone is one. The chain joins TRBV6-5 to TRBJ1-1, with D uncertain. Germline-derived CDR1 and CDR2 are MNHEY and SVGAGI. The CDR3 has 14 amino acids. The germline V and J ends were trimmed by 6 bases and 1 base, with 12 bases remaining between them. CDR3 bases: TGTGCCAGCAGCCAACAAGGGAGGAACACTGAAGCTTTCTTT. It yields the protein CASSQQGRNTEAFF.

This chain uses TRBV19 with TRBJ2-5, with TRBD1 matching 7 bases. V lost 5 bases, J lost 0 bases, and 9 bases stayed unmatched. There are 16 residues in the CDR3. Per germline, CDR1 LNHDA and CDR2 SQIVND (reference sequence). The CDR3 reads CASSATGTVYQETQYF. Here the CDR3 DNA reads TGTGCCAGTAGTGCCACCGGGACAGTGTACCAAGAGACCCAGTACTTC.

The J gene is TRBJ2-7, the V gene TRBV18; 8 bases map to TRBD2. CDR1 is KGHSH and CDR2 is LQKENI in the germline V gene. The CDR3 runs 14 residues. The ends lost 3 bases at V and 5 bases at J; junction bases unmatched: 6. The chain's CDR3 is CASSPGRGGDEQYF. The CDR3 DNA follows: TGTGCCAGCTCACCCGGACGGGGGGGCGACGAGCAGTACTTC.

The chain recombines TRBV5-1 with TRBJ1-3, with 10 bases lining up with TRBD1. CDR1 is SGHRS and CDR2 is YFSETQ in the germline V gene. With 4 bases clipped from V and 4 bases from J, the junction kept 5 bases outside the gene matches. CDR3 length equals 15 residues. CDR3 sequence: CASSQSGQGGNTIYF. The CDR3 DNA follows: TGCGCCAGCAGCCAATCGGGACAGGGGGGAAACACCATATATTTT. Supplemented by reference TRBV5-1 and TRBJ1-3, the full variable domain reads KAGVTQTPRYLIKTRGQQVTLSCSPISGHRSVSWYQQTPGQGLQFLFEYFSETQRNKGNFPGRFSGRQFSNSRSEMNVSTLELGDSALYLCASSQSGQGGNTIYFGEGSWLTVV.

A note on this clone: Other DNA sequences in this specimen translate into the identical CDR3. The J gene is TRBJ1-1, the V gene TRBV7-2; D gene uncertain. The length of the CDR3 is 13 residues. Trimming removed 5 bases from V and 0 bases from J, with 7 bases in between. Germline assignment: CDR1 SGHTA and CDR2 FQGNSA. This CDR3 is CASSGQLNTEAFF. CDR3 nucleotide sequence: TGTGCCAGCAGCGGCCAGTTGAACACTGAAGCTTTCTTT.

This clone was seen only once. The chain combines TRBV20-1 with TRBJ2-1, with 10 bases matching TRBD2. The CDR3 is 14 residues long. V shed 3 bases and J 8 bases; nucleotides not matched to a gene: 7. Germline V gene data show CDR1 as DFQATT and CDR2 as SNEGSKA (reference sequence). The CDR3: CSASRLAGLDEQFF. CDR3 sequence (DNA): TGCAGTGCTAGTCGACTAGCGGGTTTGGATGAGCAGTTCTTC.

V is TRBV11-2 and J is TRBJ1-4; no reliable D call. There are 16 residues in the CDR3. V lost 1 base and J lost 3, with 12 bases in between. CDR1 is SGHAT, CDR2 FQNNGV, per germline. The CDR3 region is CASSLVALPANEKLFF. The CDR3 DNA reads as TGTGCCAGCAGCTTAGTTGCCCTGCCGGCTAATGAAAAACTGTTTTTT.

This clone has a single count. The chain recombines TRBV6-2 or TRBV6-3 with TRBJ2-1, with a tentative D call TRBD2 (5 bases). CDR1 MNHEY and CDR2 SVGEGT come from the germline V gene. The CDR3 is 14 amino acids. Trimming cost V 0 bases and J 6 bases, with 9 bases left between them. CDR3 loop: CASSYSPLGNEQFF. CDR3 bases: TGTGCCAGCAGTTACTCCCCACTAGGCAATGAGCAGTTCTTC.

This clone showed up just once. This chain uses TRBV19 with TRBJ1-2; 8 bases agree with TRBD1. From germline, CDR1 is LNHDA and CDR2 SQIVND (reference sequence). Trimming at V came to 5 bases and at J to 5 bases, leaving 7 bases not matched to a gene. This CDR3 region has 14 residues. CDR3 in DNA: TGTGCCAGTAGTGTCGGGACAGGACCATATGGCTACACCTTC. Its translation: CASSVGTGPYGYTF. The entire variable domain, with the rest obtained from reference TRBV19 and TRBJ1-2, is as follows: DGGITQSPKYLFRKEGQNVTLSCEQNLNHDAMYWYRQDPGQGLRLIYYSQIVNDFQKGDIAEGYSVSREKKESFPLTVTSAQKNPTAFYLCASSVGTGPYGYTFGSGTRLTVV.

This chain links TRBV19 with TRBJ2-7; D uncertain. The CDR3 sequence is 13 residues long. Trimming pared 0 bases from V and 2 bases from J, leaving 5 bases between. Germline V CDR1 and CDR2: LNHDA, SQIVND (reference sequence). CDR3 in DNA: TGTGCCAGTAGTATAGAGTCAGCCTACGAGCAGTACTTC. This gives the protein CASSIESAYEQYF.

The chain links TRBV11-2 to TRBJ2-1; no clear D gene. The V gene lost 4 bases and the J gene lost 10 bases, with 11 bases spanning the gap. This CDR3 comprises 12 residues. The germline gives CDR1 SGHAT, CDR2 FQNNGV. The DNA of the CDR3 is TGTGCCAGCAGCTACCAATTCGGGGAGCAGTTCTTC. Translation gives CASSYQFGEQFF.